This T cell receptor (beta chain) was sequenced for a study of blood T cell repertoires in COVID-19. In the study overall: The United States, Italy and Spain were the sources of the acute and convalescent COVID-19 samples.

Assay: immunoSEQ multiplex PCR; the TCRdb copy retains only in-frame clones and omits some. The sample lists tens of thousands of clones; approximately 91% were seen once. This CDR3 comprises 17 residues. Germline V gene sequence: CDR1 SGHRS, CDR2 YFSETQ. The J segment lost 2 bases and the V segment lost 0 bases, leaving 3 bases of the junction unmatched. Input material: peripheral blood. The rearrangement joins TRBV5-1 to TRBJ2-7, with 15 bases identical to TRBD2. The sequence derives from a man aged 50-60 years with active COVID-19. As DNA, the CDR3 is TGCGCCAGCAGCTTGGGGGGACTAGCGGGAGGAACCTACGAGCAGTACTTC. Translating it yields CASSLGGLAGGTYEQYF.